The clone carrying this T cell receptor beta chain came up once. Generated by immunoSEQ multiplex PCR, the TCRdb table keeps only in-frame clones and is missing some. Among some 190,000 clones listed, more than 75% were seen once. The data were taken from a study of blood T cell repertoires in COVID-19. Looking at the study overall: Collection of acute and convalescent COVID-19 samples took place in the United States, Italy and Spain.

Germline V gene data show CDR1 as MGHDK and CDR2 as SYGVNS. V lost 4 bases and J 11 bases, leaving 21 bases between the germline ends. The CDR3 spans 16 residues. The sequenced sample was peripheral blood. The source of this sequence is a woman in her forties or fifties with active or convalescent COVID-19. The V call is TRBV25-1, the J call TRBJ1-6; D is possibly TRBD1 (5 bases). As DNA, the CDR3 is TGTGCCAGCAGTGGAGATATGGGGGGTGCAACGCCACCCCTCCACTTT. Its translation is CASSGDMGGATPPLHF.